This T cell receptor (beta chain) was recovered during a study of CD4 T cells in relation to SARS-CoV-2 and coronaviruses. At the level of the study: PBMCs were cultured with antigen for over nine days before TCR beta sequencing. Negative control cultures got HIV-1 Nef peptides or no peptide.

TCRdb's table, derived via immunoSEQ multiplex PCR, lists solely in-frame clones and lacks some. The table includes around 23,000 clones, roughly 70% detected once. About this clone: Its matching antigen is unknown.

Before the COVID-19 pandemic, during about 2010-2018, CD4+ T cells were taken from unexposed donors. Isolation of CD4+ T cells took place after less than 13 days in culture. This TCR was sampled from a human donor in good health. The sequenced material came from CD4+ T cells from PBMCs, cultured in vitro.

The CDR3: CASSPTLQGFHEQYF. DNA for the CDR3: TGTGCCAGCAGCCCCACGCTACAGGGGTTCCACGAGCAGTACTTC. The V gene is TRBV11-3, the J gene TRBJ2-7; 7 bases match TRBD1. The CDR3 totals 15 residues. CDR1 and CDR2 (germline): SGHNT, YENEEA. J was trimmed by 5 bases and V by 5 bases; bases with no gene match: 12.